What follows is one TCR beta chain and its context. Its cognate antigen is unknown. Genomic DNA of each subset was evenly split across several immunoSEQ plates. Libraries were prepared by immunoSEQ multiplex PCR; TCRdb keeps only in-frame clonotypes and omits some of them. Among 1.6 million or so clones listed, 95% to 97% were seen once. This CDR3 comprises 24 residues. Participating donors were healthy, HIV-negative adults free of recent acute infections or vaccinations. The data stem from a study of shared clonotypes between healthy human individuals. Study-level findings and limits: Researchers sampled blood only, noting tissue repertoires likely differ. The sharing of 5% to 6.5% of naive CD4 clonotypes was seen across a few donors.

The receptor was isolated from a man between 25 and 39 years old in good health. V and J are TRBV12-2 and TRBJ2-5; the D call of TRBD1 is as the table states it, not checked on the DNA. TRBV12-2 is described as a pseudogene. Material for sequencing was naive CD4+ T cells sorted from blood. Subset denoted: CD45RA+ positively selected. CDR3: CASRLESQKENGQAPAAGQETQYF. In nucleotides, the CDR3 is TGTGCAAGTCGCTTAGAATCTCAAAAAGAAAATGGACAGGCCCCTGCCGCCGGGCAAGAGACCCAGTACTTC.